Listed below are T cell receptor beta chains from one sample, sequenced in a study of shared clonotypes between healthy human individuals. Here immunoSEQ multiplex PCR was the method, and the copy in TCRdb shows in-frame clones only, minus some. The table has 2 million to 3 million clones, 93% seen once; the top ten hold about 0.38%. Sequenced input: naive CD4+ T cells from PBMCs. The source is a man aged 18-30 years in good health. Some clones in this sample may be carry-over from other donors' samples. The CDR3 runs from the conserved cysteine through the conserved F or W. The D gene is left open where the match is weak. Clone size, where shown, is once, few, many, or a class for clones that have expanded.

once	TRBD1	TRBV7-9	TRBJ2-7	TGTGCCAGCAGCGTGGACAGGGGGGAGCAGTACTTC	CASSVDRGEQYF
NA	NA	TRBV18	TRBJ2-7	TGTGCCAGCTCACCCATATTGGGATCGGGCGAGCAGTACTTC	CASSPILGSGEQYF
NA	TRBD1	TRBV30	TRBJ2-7	TGTGCCTGGAGTGTAGACAGGGGGTGGTACGAGCAGTACTTC	CAWSVDRGWYEQYF
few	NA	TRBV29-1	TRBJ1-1	TGCAGCGTTGCAGGCAAAATGAACACTGAAGCTTTCTTT	CSVAGKMNTEAFF
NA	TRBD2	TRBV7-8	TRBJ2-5	TGTGCCAGCGAGACGGGAGGGCTTACAGAGACCCAGTACTTC	CASETGGLTETQYF
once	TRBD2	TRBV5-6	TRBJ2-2	TGTGCCAGCAGCTTGAATATCGGGAGGTCCGCCGGGGAGCTGTTTTTT	CASSLNIGRSAGELFF
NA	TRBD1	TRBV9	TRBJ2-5	TGTGCCAGCAGCGTAGGATCCCCTGACAGGGCCCAAGAGACCCAGTACTTC	CASSVGSPDRAQETQYF
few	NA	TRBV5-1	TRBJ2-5	TGCGCCAGCAGCTTGGCAGGAGAGACCCAGTACTTC	CASSLAGETQYF
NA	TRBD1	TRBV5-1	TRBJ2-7	TGCGCCAGCAGCTGGGGTGGACAGGATAACCTCTACGAGCAGTACTTC	CASSWGGQDNLYEQYF
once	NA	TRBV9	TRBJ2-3	TGTGCCAGCAGCGTCGGGAGAGGGGGGCCAGATACGCAGTATTTT	CASSVGRGGPDTQYF
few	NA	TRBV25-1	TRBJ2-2	TGTGCCAGCAGTGCCCCCAGGGGCGCGAACACCGGGGAGCTGTTTTTT	CASSAPRGANTGELFF
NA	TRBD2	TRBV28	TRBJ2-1	TGTGCCAGCAGTTCTTATAGGGCGGGAGAGGTCGATGAGCAGTTCTTC	CASSSYRAGEVDEQFF
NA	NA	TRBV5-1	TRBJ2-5	TGCGCCAGCAGCACGGGGACCGCACAAGAGACCCAGTACTTC	CASSTGTAQETQYF
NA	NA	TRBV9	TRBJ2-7	TGTGCCAGCAGCGCGGACACCTACTACGAGCAGTACTTC	CASSADTYYEQYF
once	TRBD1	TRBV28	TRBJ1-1	TGTGCCAGCAGTTCGACAGGGAGGAACACTGAAGCTTTCTTT	CASSSTGRNTEAFF
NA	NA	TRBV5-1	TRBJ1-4	TGCGCCAGCAGCTTGGGTGCTTCTGGTTGGGGCGGTAATGAAAAACTGTTTTTT	CASSLGASGWGGNEKLFF
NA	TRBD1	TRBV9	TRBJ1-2	TGTGCCAGCAGCGCCCCCGGGACAGGGGGCCGGTATGGCTACACCTTC	CASSAPGTGGRYGYTF
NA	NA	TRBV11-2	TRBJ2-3	TGTGCCAGCAGCCGCCAGGCCGTCGGATCTAGCACAGATACGCAGTATTTT	CASSRQAVGSSTDTQYF
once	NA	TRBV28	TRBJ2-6	TGTGCCAGCAGTTTAAGTCCCAGCAGCTCTGGGGCCAACGTCCTGACTTTC	CASSLSPSSSGANVLTF